This T cell receptor (beta chain) was sequenced during a study of glioma-infiltrating T cells after dendritic cell vaccination. Study details: Autologous tumor lysate was loaded overnight onto monocyte-derived dendritic cells grown less than 8 days with IL-4 and GM-CSF. At biweekly intervals, patients got three intradermal dendritic cell vaccine injections.

CDR3 size: 12 residues. Trimming took off 0 bases at V and 10 bases at J, with 7 bases between the two ends. Germline V CDR1 and CDR2: LNHNV, YYDKDF (reference sequence). Described time point: after dendritic cell vaccination, including at tumor progression/relapse. Measured with immunoSEQ multiplex PCR; TCRdb has only the in-frame clones, and not every one. The sample lists 85,000 to 100,000 clones, 80% to 90% occurring once. This clone was seen once. The V gene is TRBV15, the J gene TRBJ2-1; D unclear. Sequenced here: blood, sampled after dendritic cell vaccination. This clonotype originated in a human donor with glioblastoma. CDR3 in amino acids: CATSRDYSEQFF. In nucleotides, the CDR3 is TGTGCCACCAGCAGAGATTATTCGGAGCAGTTCTTC.